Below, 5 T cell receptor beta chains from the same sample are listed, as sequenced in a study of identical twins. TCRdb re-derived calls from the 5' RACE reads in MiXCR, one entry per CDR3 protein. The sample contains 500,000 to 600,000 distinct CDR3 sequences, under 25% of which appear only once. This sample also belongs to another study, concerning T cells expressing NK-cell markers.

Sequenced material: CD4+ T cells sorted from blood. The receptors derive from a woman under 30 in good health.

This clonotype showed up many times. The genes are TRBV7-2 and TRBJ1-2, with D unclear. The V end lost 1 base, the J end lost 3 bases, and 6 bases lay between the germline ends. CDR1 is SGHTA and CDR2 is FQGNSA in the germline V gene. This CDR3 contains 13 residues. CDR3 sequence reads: CASSLGLYYGYTF. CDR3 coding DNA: TGTGCCAGCAGCTTAGGCCTATACTATGGCTACACCTTC.

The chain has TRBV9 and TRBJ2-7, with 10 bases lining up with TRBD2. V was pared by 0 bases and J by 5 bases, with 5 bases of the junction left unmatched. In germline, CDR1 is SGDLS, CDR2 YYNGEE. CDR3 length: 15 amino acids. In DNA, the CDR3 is TGTGCCAGCAGCGTAGCTGCTAGCGGGGGCCACGAGCAGTACTTC. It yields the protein CASSVAASGGHEQYF.

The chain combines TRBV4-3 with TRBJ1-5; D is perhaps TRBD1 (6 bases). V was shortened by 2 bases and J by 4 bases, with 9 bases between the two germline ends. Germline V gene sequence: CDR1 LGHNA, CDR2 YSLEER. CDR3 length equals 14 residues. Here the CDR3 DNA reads TGCGCCAGCAGCCAACTCGGACAGAATCAGCCCCAGCATTTT. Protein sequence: CASSQLGQNQPQHF.

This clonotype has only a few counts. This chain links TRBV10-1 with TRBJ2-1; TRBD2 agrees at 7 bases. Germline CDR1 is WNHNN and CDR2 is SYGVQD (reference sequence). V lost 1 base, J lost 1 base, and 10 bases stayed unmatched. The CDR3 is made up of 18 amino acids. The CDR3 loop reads CASSEYPWAGDSYNEQFF. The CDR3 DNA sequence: TGCGCCAGCAGTGAGTATCCTTGGGCGGGAGATTCCTACAATGAGCAGTTCTTC.

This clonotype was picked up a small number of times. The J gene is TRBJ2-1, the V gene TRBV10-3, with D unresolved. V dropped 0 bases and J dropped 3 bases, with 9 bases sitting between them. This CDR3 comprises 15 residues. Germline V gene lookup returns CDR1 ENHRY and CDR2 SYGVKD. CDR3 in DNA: TGTGCCATCAGTGAGTCACCCTATGGCTACAATGAGCAGTTCTTC. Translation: CAISESPYGYNEQFF.